This TCR beta chain was profiled in a study of Ad26.COV2.S vaccination and SARS-CoV-2 variants. Germline V CDR1 and CDR2: KGHSH, LQKENI. CDR3 length equals 18 residues. V was shortened by 3 bases and J by 0 bases, with 18 bases between the two germline ends. The table lists this clone with a count of one. Clones were read by immunoSEQ multiplex PCR, and TCRdb kept only the in-frame ones, dropping some. Of 350,000 to 450,000 clones detected, about 92% appear once; the ten largest clones hold roughly 3.9%. Sequenced material: peripheral blood, taken after recovery from COVID-19. The clonotype originates from a human donor who had recovered from COVID-19. The genes are TRBV18 and TRBJ1-3, with D possibly being TRBD1 (6 bases). The CDR3 region has the DNA TGTGCCAGCTCACCGGTACGAGCGGGACAAAGCTCTGGAAACACCATATATTTT. This gives the protein CASSPVRAGQSSGNTIYF. The full variable domain, its missing parts supplied by reference TRBV18 and TRBJ1-3, is NAGVMQNPRHLVRRRGQEARLRCSPMKGHSHVYWYRQLPEEGLKFMVYLQKENIIDESGMPKERFSAEFPKEGPSILRIQQVVRGDSAAYFCASSPVRAGQSSGNTIYFGEGSWLTVV.